This T cell receptor (beta chain) was sequenced in a study of STAT5B mutations in CD4+ large granular lymphocyte leukemia. Profiling relied on immunoSEQ multiplex PCR, and the TCRdb table lists in-frame clones only, not all of them. The sample holds roughly 41,000 clones, about 80% seen once. This CDR3 is 14 amino acids long. The germline V gene encodes CDR1 SGHNT and CDR2 YENEEA. Trimming removed 5 bases from V and 0 bases from J, with 11 bases in between. Sequencing used CD4+ T cells from blood buffy coats. The sequence derives from a human donor in good health. The chain employs TRBV11-3 and TRBJ2-7; tentatively, D is TRBD1 or TRBD2 (5 bases each). The CDR3 loop reads CASSRDASSYEQYF. For the CDR3, the DNA is TGTGCCAGCAGCAGGGACGCCAGCTCCTACGAGCAGTACTTC. The full variable domain, its missing parts supplied by reference TRBV11-3 and TRBJ2-7, is EAGVVQSPRYKIIEKKQPVAFWCNPISGHNTLYWYLQNLGQGPELLIRYENEEAVDDSQLPKDRFSAERLKGVDSTLKIQPAELGDSAVYLCASSRDASSYEQYFGPGTRLTVT.